This is a list of T cell receptor beta chains from one sample in a study of T cells in Graves' hyperthyroidism and ophthalmopathy. TCRdb re-analysed the multiplex PCR reads in MiXCR, keeping a single row per CDR3 protein. The sample consists of 700,000 to 850,000 distinct CDR3 sequences, around a third of them appearing once. Sequenced material: blood. These TCRs come from a middle-aged woman with Graves' hyperthyroidism. CDR3s include the opening cysteine and the closing phenylalanine or tryptophan. A D gene is named only where the DNA matches it firmly. A clone size is listed for some rows: how often the clone was seen (once, few, many), or a class if it is expanded.

abundance	j_gene	d_gene	v_gene	len	CDR3nt	CDR3aa
-	TRBJ1-1	-	TRBV19	14	TGTGCCAGTAGTAGCGGACAGCTAGACACTGAAGCTTTCTTT	CASSSGQLDTEAFF
-	TRBJ1-6	-	TRBV6-5	14	TGCGCCAGCACAACTTGGGCCAGCAATTCACCCCTCCACTTT	CASTTWASNSPLHF
few	TRBJ2-5	-	TRBV14	13	TGTGCCAGCAGCCAAGATCTCGGGAAGACCCAGTACTTC	CASSQDLGKTQYF
many	TRBJ2-5	-	TRBV19	15	TGTGCCAGTAGCATGAGGGCCCTCAGGGTTGAGACCCAGTACTTC	CASSMRALRVETQYF
many	TRBJ2-6	-	TRBV25-1	14	TGTGCCAGCAGTGGCGGGGTTGGGGCCAACGTCCTGACTTTC	CASSGGVGANVLTF
-	TRBJ1-1	TRBD1	TRBV4-1	16	TGCGCCAGCAGCCAAGGGTTTACAGGGGGCGAAACCGAAGCTTTCTTT	CASSQGFTGGETEAFF
many	TRBJ1-1	-	TRBV7-2	14	TGTGCCAGCAGTCGGACAGCGGTGAACACTGAAGCTTTCTTT	CASSRTAVNTEAFF
-	TRBJ2-2	-	TRBV10-3	11	TGTGCCACCGAGGACACCGGGGAGCTGTTTTTT	CATEDTGELFF
-	TRBJ2-7	-	TRBV7-9	17	TGTGCCAGCAGCCCCAGGGGGGGGTGGGACAACTCCTACGAGCAGTACTTC	CASSPRGGWDNSYEQYF
-	TRBJ1-2	-	TRBV7-8	10	TGTGCGGGGGGGAGCTATGGCTACACCTTC	CAGGSYGYTF
few	TRBJ1-2	-	TRBV7-8	15	TGTGCCAGCAGCCAAGATCTCGGCGACACCTATGGCTACACCTTC	CASSQDLGDTYGYTF
many	TRBJ1-1	TRBD1	TRBV20-1	12	TGCAGTGCCGGGACAGGAGACACTGAAGCTTTCTTT	CSAGTGDTEAFF
-	TRBJ1-6	-	TRBV10-3	14	TGTGCCATCAGTGACGGGGCCGGTTCTTCACTCCTCCACTTT	CAISDGAGSSLLHF
many	TRBJ1-6	-	TRBV7-2	16	TGTGCCAGCGGCATTTTACTCCGGGACGCTAATTCACCCCTCCACTTT	CASGILLRDANSPLHF
-	TRBJ2-7	-	TRBV6-1	14	TGTGCCAGCGGCATCGTCGGGAGAGGGTACGAGCAGTACTTC	CASGIVGRGYEQYF
many	TRBJ1-1	-	TRBV10-1	15	TGCGCCAGCAGTGAGTCCGCAGGGTGGAACACTGAAGCTTTCTTT	CASSESAGWNTEAFF
many	TRBJ2-7	-	TRBV7-9	12	TGTGCCAGCAGCTTAGGGGCCTACGAGCAGTACTTC	CASSLGAYEQYF
-	TRBJ2-7	-	TRBV6-5	14	TGTGCCAGCAGTTCGGATCCAGGGTACTACGAGCAGTACTTC	CASSSDPGYYEQYF
-	TRBJ1-1	-	TRBV20-1	15	TGCAGTGCGCAGAGAGGGACATCCATGAACACTGAAGCTTTCTTT	CSAQRGTSMNTEAFF
-	TRBJ1-1	-	TRBV5-1	15	TGCGCCAGCAGCTTGAGTGCTACCGTGAACACTGAAGCTTTCTTT	CASSLSATVNTEAFF
-	TRBJ1-1	-	TRBV5-5	12	TGTGCCAGCAGCTCAGGTTCCACTGAAGCTTTCTTT	CASSSGSTEAFF
-	TRBJ1-3	-	TRBV4-3	13	TGCGCCAGCAGCCAAGACAGTCAGAACACCATATATTTT	CASSQDSQNTIYF
-	TRBJ1-6	-	TRBV10-3	16	TGTGCCAGCAGGGGCCTTGAGGTCCGGAAAAATTCACCCCTCCACTTT	CASRGLEVRKNSPLHF
-	TRBJ2-7	TRBD2	TRBV7-2	14	TGTGCCAGCAAGGAGGCGGGGGGCAAACGCGAGCAGTACTTC	CASKEAGGKREQYF
-	TRBJ1-5	TRBD1	TRBV12-3/TRBV12-4	14	TGTGCCAGCAGGGGACAGGGCGGCGGGCAGCCCCAGCATTTT	CASRGQGGGQPQHF
many	TRBJ1-1	TRBD1	TRBV7-2	15	TGTGCCAGCAGCTTCATGGCCGCAGGGGGCACTGAAGCTTTCTTT	CASSFMAAGGTEAFF
-	TRBJ1-3	-	TRBV5-4	14	TGTGCCAGCAGCTTATCAACGGAAGGAAACGCCATATATTTT	CASSLSTEGNAIYF
-	TRBJ2-4	TRBD1	TRBV25-1	17	TGTGCCAGCAGTGAATTTGGGACAGGGTTAGCCAAAAACATTCAGTACTTC	CASSEFGTGLAKNIQYF
-	TRBJ2-1	TRBD2	TRBV24-1	17	TGTGCCACCAGTGATTATGGGCGGGAGGGCCTGTGGAATGAGCAGTTCTTC	CATSDYGREGLWNEQFF
many	TRBJ1-1	-	TRBV19	15	TGTGCCAGTAGTATCGGGGGCATGAGAGACACTGAAGCTTTCTTT	CASSIGGMRDTEAFF
-	TRBJ1-1	-	TRBV12-3/TRBV12-4	13	TGTGCCACCTTGAAATTGGATTGGGTAGGAGCTTTCTTT	CATLKLDWVGAFF
many	TRBJ1-1	-	TRBV4-3	15	TGCGCCAGCAGCCAAGCGGTGCTTATGAACACTGAAGCTTTCTTT	CASSQAVLMNTEAFF
few	TRBJ2-3	-	TRBV29-1	14	TGCAGCGTTGATCACCCCCGACAGGCAGATACGCAGTATTTT	CSVDHPRQADTQYF
-	TRBJ2-6	-	TRBV6-1	15	TGTGCCAGCAGTTTAAGCACCTCTGGGGCCAACGTCCTGACTTTC	CASSLSTSGANVLTF
many	TRBJ1-1	-	TRBV19	15	TGTGCCAGTAGTATGACGGGCCGGATGAACACTGAAGCTTTCTTT	CASSMTGRMNTEAFF
-	TRBJ2-7	TRBD2	TRBV7-2	13	TGTGCCAGCAGCGGCGGGAGTTTCTACGAGCAGTACTTC	CASSGGSFYEQYF
many	TRBJ1-4	-	TRBV20-1	12	TGCAGTGTCGTTAACATTGGTGAAAAACTGTTTTTT	CSVVNIGEKLFF
many	TRBJ1-2	-	TRBV2	15	TGTGCCAGCAGTGAGAGGGGCCAGACTAACTGTGGCTACACCTTC	CASSERGQTNCGYTF
-	TRBJ1-2	-	TRBV4-2	14	TGTGCCAGCAGCACTCCGGGTCTAATCTATGGCTACACCTTC	CASSTPGLIYGYTF
-	TRBJ2-3	TRBD2	TRBV19	16	TGTGCCAGTAGTACGGGGACTAGCGGTCGCACAGATACGCAGTATTTT	CASSTGTSGRTDTQYF